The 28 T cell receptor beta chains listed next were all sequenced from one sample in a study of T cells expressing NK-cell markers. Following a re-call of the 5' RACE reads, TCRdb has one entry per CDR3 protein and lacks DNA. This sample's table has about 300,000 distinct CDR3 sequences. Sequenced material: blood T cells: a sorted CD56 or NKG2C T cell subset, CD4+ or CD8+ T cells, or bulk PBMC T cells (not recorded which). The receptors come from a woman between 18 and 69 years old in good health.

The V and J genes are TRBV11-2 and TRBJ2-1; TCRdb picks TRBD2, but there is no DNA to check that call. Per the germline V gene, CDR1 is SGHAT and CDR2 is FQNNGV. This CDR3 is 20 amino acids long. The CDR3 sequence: CASSFRGTSGAPSSYNEQFF.

The CDR3 protein is CSASRQGAGANVLTF. The gene calls are TRBV20-1 and TRBJ2-6; TCRdb returns TRBD1, unconfirmable since there is no DNA. Germline-derived CDR1 and CDR2 are DFQATT and SNEGSKA (reference sequence). CDR3 size: 15 residues.

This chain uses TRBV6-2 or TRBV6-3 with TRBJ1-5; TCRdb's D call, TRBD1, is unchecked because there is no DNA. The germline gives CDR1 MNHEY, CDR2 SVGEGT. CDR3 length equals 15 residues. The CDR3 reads CASNKGRISNQPQHF.

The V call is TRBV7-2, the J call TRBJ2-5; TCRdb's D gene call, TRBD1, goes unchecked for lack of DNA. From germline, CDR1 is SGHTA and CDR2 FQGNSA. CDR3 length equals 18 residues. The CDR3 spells CASSLAPPGGTRRETQYF.

Here the CDR3 reads CATSDTGTSGSSKPQYF. The chain combines TRBV24-1 with TRBJ2-3; TCRdb picks TRBD2, but there is no DNA to check that call. This CDR3 is 17 amino acids long. CDR1 KGHDR and CDR2 SFDVKD come from the germline V gene.

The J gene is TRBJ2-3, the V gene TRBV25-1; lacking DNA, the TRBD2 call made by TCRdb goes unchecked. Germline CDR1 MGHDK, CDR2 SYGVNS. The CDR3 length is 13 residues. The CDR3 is CASRERGGDTQYF.

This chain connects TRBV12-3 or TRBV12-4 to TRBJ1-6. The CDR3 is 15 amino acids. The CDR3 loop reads CASRGRGSYNSPLHF.

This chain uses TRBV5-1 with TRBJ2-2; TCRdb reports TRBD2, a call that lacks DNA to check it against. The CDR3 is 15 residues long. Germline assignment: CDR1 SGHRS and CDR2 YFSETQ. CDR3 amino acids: CASTSGLPQTGELFF.

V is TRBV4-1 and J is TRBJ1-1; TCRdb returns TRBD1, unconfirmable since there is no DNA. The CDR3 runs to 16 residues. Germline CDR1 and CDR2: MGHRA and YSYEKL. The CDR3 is CASSRTPGQGGSEAFF.

CDR3 residues: CASSFGTSGGHEQFF. The chain couples TRBV12-3 or TRBV12-4 to TRBJ2-1; with no DNA, the TCRdb D assignment of TRBD2 cannot be verified. The CDR3 extends over 15 amino acids.

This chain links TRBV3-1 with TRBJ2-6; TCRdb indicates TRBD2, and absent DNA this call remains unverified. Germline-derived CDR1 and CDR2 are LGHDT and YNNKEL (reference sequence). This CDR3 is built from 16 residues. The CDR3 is CASSQRDFSGANVLTF.

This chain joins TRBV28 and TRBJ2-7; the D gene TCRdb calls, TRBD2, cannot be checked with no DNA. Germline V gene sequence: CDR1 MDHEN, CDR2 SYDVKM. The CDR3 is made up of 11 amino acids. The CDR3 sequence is CASSFLGGLVF.

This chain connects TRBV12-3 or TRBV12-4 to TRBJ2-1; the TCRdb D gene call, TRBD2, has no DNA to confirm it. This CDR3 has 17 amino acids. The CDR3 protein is CASSLITSGGSYNEQFF.

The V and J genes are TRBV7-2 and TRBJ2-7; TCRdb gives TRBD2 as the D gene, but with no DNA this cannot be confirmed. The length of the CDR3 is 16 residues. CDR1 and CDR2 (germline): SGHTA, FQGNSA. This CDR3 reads CASSLSTGGSVYEQYF.

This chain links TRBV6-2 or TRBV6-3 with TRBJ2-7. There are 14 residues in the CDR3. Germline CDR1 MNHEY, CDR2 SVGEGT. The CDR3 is CASSYSVASYEQYF.

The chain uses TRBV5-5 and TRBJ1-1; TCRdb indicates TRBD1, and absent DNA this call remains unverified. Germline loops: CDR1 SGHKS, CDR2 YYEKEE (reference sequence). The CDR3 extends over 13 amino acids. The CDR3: CASSLSGETGAFF.

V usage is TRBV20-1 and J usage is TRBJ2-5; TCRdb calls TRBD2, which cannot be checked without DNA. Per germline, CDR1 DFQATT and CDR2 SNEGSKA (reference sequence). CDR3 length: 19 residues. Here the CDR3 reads CSARGVGTSGGAIPETEYF.

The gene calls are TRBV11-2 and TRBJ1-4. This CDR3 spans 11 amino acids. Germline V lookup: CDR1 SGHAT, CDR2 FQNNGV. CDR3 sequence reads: CASSMHDEVFF.

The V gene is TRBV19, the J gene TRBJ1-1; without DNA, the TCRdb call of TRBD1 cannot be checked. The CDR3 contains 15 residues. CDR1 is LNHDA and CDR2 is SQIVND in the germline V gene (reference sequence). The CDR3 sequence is CATDSGTGSFTEAFF.

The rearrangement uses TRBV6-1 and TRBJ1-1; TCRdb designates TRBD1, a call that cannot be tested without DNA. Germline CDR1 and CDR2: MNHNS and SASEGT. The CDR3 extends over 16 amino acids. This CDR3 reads CASSEGTGLFGAEAFF.

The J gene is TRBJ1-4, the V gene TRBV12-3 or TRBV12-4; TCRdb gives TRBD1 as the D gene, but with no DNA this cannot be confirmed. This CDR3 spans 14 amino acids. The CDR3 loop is CASSTGSNNEKLFF.

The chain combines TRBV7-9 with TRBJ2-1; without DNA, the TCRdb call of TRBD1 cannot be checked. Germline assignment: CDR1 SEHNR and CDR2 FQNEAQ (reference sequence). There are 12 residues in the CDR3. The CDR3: CASSPTGDEQFF.

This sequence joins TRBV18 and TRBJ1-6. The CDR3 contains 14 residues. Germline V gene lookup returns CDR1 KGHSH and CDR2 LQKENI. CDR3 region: CASSPKRANSPLHF.

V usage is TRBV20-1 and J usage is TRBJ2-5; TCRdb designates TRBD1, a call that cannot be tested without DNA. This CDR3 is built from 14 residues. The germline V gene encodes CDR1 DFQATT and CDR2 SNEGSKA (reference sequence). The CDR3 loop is CSVDRGLYEETQYF.

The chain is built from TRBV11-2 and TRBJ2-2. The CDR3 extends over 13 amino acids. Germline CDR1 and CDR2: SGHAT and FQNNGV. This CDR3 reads CASSWVDTGELFF.

The chain's CDR3 is CATSRVGGDGYTF. The chain is built from TRBV15 and TRBJ1-2; TCRdb outputs TRBD1, but without DNA this stays unchecked. The CDR3 is 13 amino acids. CDR1 is LNHNV, CDR2 YYDKDF, per germline (reference sequence).

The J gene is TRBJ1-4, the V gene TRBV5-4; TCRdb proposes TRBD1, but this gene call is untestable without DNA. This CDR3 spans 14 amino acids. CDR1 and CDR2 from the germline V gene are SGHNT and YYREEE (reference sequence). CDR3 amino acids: CASTRDRSNEKLFF.

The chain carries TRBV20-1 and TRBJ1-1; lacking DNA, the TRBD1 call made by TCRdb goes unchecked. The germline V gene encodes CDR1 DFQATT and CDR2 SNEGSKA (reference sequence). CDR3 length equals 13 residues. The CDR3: CSALTGKGTEAFF.